The clone carrying this T cell receptor beta chain was seen once. Its antigen is unidentified. This entry belongs to a study of shared clonotypes between healthy human individuals. Study-wide background: Three CD4 naive, three CD4 memory, two CD8 naive and one CD8 memory plate were used per donor.

Naive CD8 cells comprised CD45RO-negative, CCR7-positively selected cells, excluding terminally differentiated effector memory CD45RA+ cells. Clones were read by immunoSEQ multiplex PCR, and TCRdb kept only the in-frame ones, dropping some. Of some 800,000 clones in the sample, 80% to 95% were seen once. Study-wide points: In having few donors, the study represented limited genetic and exposure-history diversity. Several donors had about 5.1% of their naive CD4 clonotypes in common.

CDR1 SGDLS and CDR2 YYNGEE come from the germline V gene. J gave up 13 bases and V 3 bases, and 7 bases lay outside the gene matches. The CDR3 totals 15 residues. The receptor's source is a man aged 25-45 years in good health. J is TRBJ2-1 and V is TRBV9, with 16 bases lining up with TRBD2. The sequenced sample consisted of naive CD8+ T cells sorted from blood. CDR3 nucleotide sequence: TGTGCCAGCAGCGGGCCGGGACTAGCGGGAGGGCCCCAGTTCTTC. It specifies CASSGPGLAGGPQFF.